This T cell receptor beta chain comes out of a study of T-cell memory formation after mild COVID-19. At the level of the study: TCR clusters largely stayed donor specific.

Broader study findings: Second-wave clones with a day 37 peak had unconfirmed SARS-CoV-2 specificity.

Trimming stripped 0 bases from V and 4 bases from J, with 3 bases between. The germline V gene encodes CDR1 SGDLS and CDR2 YYNGEE. CDR3 size: 12 residues. Of note for this clonotype: Its antigen is still unknown.

TCRdb re-called the 5' RACE reads through MiXCR, storing one row per CDR3 protein. The table includes some 160,000 distinct CDR3 sequences, 25% to 40% detected once. This receptor was identified in an adult woman who had mild COVID-19 (a few samples of this study predate the infection). Cell type and time point are not known. Sequenced: PBMCs or a T cell subset sorted from them (not recorded which). The rearrangement links TRBV9 to TRBJ2-3; no firm D call. As DNA, the CDR3 is TGTGCCAGCAGCGTAGATGCAGATACGCAGTATTTT. This translates into CASSVDADTQYF.